These T cell receptor beta chains were read from a single sample in a study of T cell responses to AZD1222 COVID-19 vaccine. Assay used: immunoSEQ multiplex PCR; TCRdb lists only in-frame clones, some missing. Of under 70,000 clones in the sample, 79% were seen once. Source: peripheral blood, taken on day 0 of MenACWY control vaccination. These receptors came from an adult in good health. The CDR3 runs from the conserved cysteine through the conserved F or W. The D gene is left open where the match is weak. Some rows have no size entry. The others give once, few or many, or a class for an expanded clone.

CASSRQPGGSGNTIYF,TGTGCCAGCAGCCGCCAACCAGGTGGCTCTGGAAACACCATATATTTT,once,TRBJ1-3,TRBV11-2,.
CASSPGIGWEKLFF,TGTGCCAGCAGCCCGGGGATCGGGTGGGAAAAACTGTTTTTT,.,TRBJ1-4,TRBV7-9,.
CATSDPRTSTDTQYF,TGTGCCACCAGTGATCCCCGGACTAGCACAGATACGCAGTATTTT,.,TRBJ2-3,TRBV24-1,.
CASSSPPGQGTEQYF,TGCGCCAGCAGCTCGCCCCCGGGACAGGGAACCGAGCAGTACTTC,once,TRBJ2-7,TRBV5-1,TRBD1
CAWSRQGGIDEQFF,TGTGCCTGGTCCAGACAGGGGGGTATCGATGAGCAGTTCTTC,.,TRBJ2-1,TRBV30,TRBD1
CASSLRLAGDYEQYF,TGCGCCAGCAGCTTGAGGCTAGCGGGGGATTACGAGCAGTACTTC,.,TRBJ2-7,TRBV5-1,TRBD2
CASSNQGSYNSPLHF,TGTGCCAGCAGCAATCAGGGCTCCTATAATTCACCCCTCCACTTT,.,TRBJ1-6,TRBV6-5,.
CASSLDRVGGTTEAFF,TGCGCCAGCAGCCTGGACAGGGTGGGGGGGACCACTGAAGCTTTCTTT,.,TRBJ1-1,TRBV5-1,TRBD1
CASSETVTTGSKLEALHF,TGTGCCAGCAGTGAAACCGTTACGACCGGATCTAAGTTGGAAGCCCTCCACTTT,.,TRBJ1-6,TRBV2,.
CASSSLGVNEQFF,TGTGCCAGCAGCTCCCTCGGCGTAAATGAGCAGTTCTTC,.,TRBJ2-1,TRBV7-3,.
CAISESRGSTDTQYF,TGTGCCATCAGTGAGTCCCGGGGGTCCACAGATACGCAGTATTTT,.,TRBJ2-3,TRBV10-3,.
CASSSTSGEIHEQFF,TGTGCCAGCAGCAGCACTAGCGGGGAGATCCATGAGCAGTTCTTC,.,TRBJ2-1,TRBV7-4,TRBD2
CASSLSGTGNTIYF,TGTGCCAGCAGCTTATCAGGGACTGGAAACACCATATATTTT,.,TRBJ1-3,TRBV7-6,.
CAISDQGLRDTQYF,TGTGCCATCAGTGACCAGGGTTTAAGAGATACGCAGTATTTT,.,TRBJ2-3,TRBV10-3,.
CASSLASGTPNEQFF,TGTGCCAGCAGCTTGGCTAGCGGGACGCCCAATGAGCAGTTCTTC,.,TRBJ2-1,TRBV5-4,TRBD2
CATSRADRLAEKLFF,TGTGCCACCAGCAGAGCTGACCGCTTAGCTGAAAAACTGTTTTTT,.,TRBJ1-4,TRBV15,.
CASSPSDSPNEKLFF,TGCGCCAGCAGCCCCTCGGACTCACCGAATGAAAAACTGTTTTTT,.,TRBJ1-4,TRBV5-1,.
CASSLDANYGYTF,TGTGCCAGCAGTTTAGATGCTAACTATGGCTACACCTTC,.,TRBJ1-2,TRBV28,.
CASSIGLHNEQFF,TGTGCCAGTAGTATTGGCCTTCACAATGAGCAGTTCTTC,.,TRBJ2-1,TRBV19,.
CASSSLLDGPGLAAQFF,TGTGCTAGCAGCTCCCTTTTGGACGGCCCGGGACTAGCGGCCCAGTTCTTC,.,TRBJ2-1,TRBV7-7,TRBD2
CAGGQANSGANVLTF,TGTGCCGGGGGACAGGCAAACTCTGGGGCCAACGTCCTGACTTTC,.,TRBJ2-6,TRBV2,TRBD1
CASSLWGTEAFF,TGTGCCAGCAGCTTATGGGGGACTGAAGCTTTCTTT,.,TRBJ1-1,TRBV13,.
CASSAGAGANQPQHF,TGTGCCAGCAGCGCCGGGGCTGGCGCGAATCAGCCCCAGCATTTT,.,TRBJ1-5,TRBV2,.
CASRRATNEKLFF,TGTGCCAGCAGAAGGGCAACTAATGAAAAACTGTTTTTT,.,TRBJ1-4,TRBV2,.
CSVDQETQYF,TGCAGCGTGGACCAAGAGACCCAGTACTTC,.,TRBJ2-5,TRBV29-1,.
CASSEVTTGGNQPQHF,TGTGCCAGCAGTGAAGTAACGACAGGGGGCAATCAGCCCCAGCATTTT,.,TRBJ1-5,TRBV6-1,TRBD1
CASSPNRDQPQHF,TGTGCCAGCAGCCCCAACAGGGATCAGCCCCAGCATTTT,once,TRBJ1-5,TRBV3-1/TRBV3-2,.